A single sample is the source of the 18 T cell receptor beta chains below, sequenced in a study of regulatory T cells in long-lasting Graves disease. The time point was: persistent/refractory GD, antithyroid drugs over 5 years with positive TRAb. The authors made the TCR library using RNA they extracted from PBMCs. Arm-PCR with iRepertoire HTBI primers amplified the CDR3 regions for these TCR beta libraries. From the multiplex PCR reads, TCRdb called clonotypes with MiXCR, one entry per CDR3 protein. Here the sample spans 350,000 to 450,000 distinct CDR3 sequences, less than 25% being singletons. Here the sequenced sample was peripheral blood mononuclear cells (PBMCs), taken when the disease was refractory, from a patient treated with antithyroid drugs. The receptors come from a female donor with Graves disease.

The table lists this clonotype with many counts. In nucleotides, the CDR3 is TGTGCCAGCAGCTCCGAGAGACAGGGGGTGTACCACGAGCAGTACTTC. This codes for CASSSERQGVYHEQYF. The rearrangement uses TRBV7-9 and TRBJ2-7, with 9 bases aligning to TRBD1. CDR1 and CDR2 (germline): SEHNR, FQNEAQ (reference sequence). The V and J ends lost 4 bases and 5 bases, in that order; junction bases with no gene match: 12. The CDR3 runs to 16 residues.

V and J are TRBV29-1 and TRBJ1-2, with D hard to call. Germline V lookup: CDR1 SQVTM, CDR2 ANQGSEA. The CDR3 spans 14 residues. Trimming removed 1 base from V and 4 bases from J, with 13 bases in between. The CDR3 region is CSVEVLDSSYGYTF. The CDR3 bases are TGCAGCGTTGAAGTATTGGACTCGAGCTATGGCTACACCTTC.

This clonotype was picked up a small number of times. The chain employs TRBV29-1 and TRBJ2-2; a possible D gene is TRBD2 (5 bases). Per germline, CDR1 SQVTM and CDR2 ANQGSEA. The CDR3 covers 15 residues. V was cut by 1 base and J by 6 bases, with 15 bases left in between. The CDR3 nucleotides are TGCAGCGTTGAAGTAGGTCCGTCGGAGGCCGGGGAGCTGTTTTTT. It translates to CSVEVGPSEAGELFF.

This clonotype was counted between two and nine times. The rearrangement links TRBV11-2 to TRBJ2-2; 7 bases are a match to TRBD1. V shed 5 bases, J shed 7 bases, and the junction held 7 bases outside the gene matches. The CDR3 loop spans 14 amino acids. Germline V gene sequence: CDR1 SGHAT, CDR2 FQNNGV. CDR3: CASSPRQGSGELFF. The CDR3 DNA is TGTGCCAGCAGCCCCCGACAGGGAAGCGGGGAGCTGTTTTTT. The full variable domain, completed using reference TRBV11-2 and TRBJ2-2, is EAGVAQSPRYKIIEKRQSVAFWCNPISGHATLYWYQQILGQGPKLLIQFQNNGVVDDSQLPKDRFSAERLKGVDSTLKIQPAKLEDSAVYLCASSPRQGSGELFFGEGSRLTVL.

This clonotype was detected only a few times. The chain couples TRBV18 to TRBJ2-5; 10 bases are shared with TRBD2. Trimming took 5 bases from V and 2 from J; bases not matched to a gene: 5. Germline CDR1 and CDR2: KGHSH and LQKENI. The CDR3 length is 15 residues. In DNA, the CDR3 is TGTGCCAGCTCATTATGGACTAGCGGTCAAGAGACCCAGTACTTC. Protein: CASSLWTSGQETQYF. The variable domain in full, completed from reference TRBV18 and TRBJ2-5, reads NAGVMQNPRHLVRRRGQEARLRCSPMKGHSHVYWYRQLPEEGLKFMVYLQKENIIDESGMPKERFSAEFPKEGPSILRIQQVVRGDSAAYFCASSLWTSGQETQYFGPGTRLLVL.

The V and J genes are TRBV6-1 and TRBJ1-2; D not certain. Per germline, CDR1 MNHNS and CDR2 SASEGT. The CDR3 contains 13 residues. V was trimmed by 7 bases and J by 8 bases, leaving 17 bases between them. CDR3: CASKPGGSMGYTF. As DNA, the CDR3 is TGTGCCAGCAAGCCGGGAGGCTCCATGGGCTACACCTTC.

This clonotype has a count of ten or more. The V and J genes are TRBV2 and TRBJ1-4; TRBD1 is a possible D gene (5 bases). CDR3 length: 15 residues. V shed 4 bases and J shed 0 bases, with 9 bases lying between them. Germline CDR1 is SNHLY and CDR2 is FYNNEI. The CDR3 DNA reads TGTGCCAGCAGTGGGCAGGGATCAACTAATGAAAAACTGTTTTTT. As protein: CASSGQGSTNEKLFF.

This clonotype was counted ten times or more. The chain links TRBV28 to TRBJ1-5; D may be TRBD1 (5 bases). The V end lost 2 bases, the J end lost 2 bases, and 10 bases lay between the germline ends. CDR3 length: 15 residues. CDR1 MDHEN and CDR2 SYDVKM come from the germline V gene. The CDR3 sequence is CASSLVGVGNQPQHF. The DNA of the CDR3 is TGTGCCAGCAGTTTAGTGGGGGTGGGCAATCAGCCCCAGCATTTT.

Points on this clonotype: At one boundary the junction diverges from the germline segment, which might be a read error. This rearrangement joins TRBV12-5 to TRBJ2-5; tentatively, D is TRBD2 (6 bases). The CDR3 consists of 15 residues. The germline V gene has CDR1 LGHNT and CDR2 FRNRAP. The CDR3 DNA reads as TGTGCTGGTGGTTTTACAGGAGGGTACCAAGAGACCCAGTACTTC. Translating gives CAGGFTGGYQETQYF.

The rearrangement uses TRBV7-2 and TRBJ2-7, with 9 bases that match TRBD2. Germline V gene lookup returns CDR1 SGHTA and CDR2 FQGNSA. This CDR3 has 16 residues. The ends lost 2 bases at V and 4 bases at J; junction bases unmatched: 9. DNA of the CDR3: TGTGCCAGCAGCTTACTCTTTAGCGGGAGTTGGTACGAGCAGTACTTC. Translation: CASSLLFSGSWYEQYF.

This clonotype was seen ten or more times. The rearrangement uses TRBV12-3 or TRBV12-4 and TRBJ1-3, with TRBD1 as a possible D gene (6 bases). The CDR3 is 15 amino acids. Trimming took off 3 bases at V and 0 bases at J, with 9 bases between the two ends. The CDR3 DNA is TGTGCCAGCAGTTTGGGACACCTCTCTGGAAACACCATATATTTT. Its translation: CASSLGHLSGNTIYF.

This clonotype was counted ten times or more. The V call is TRBV6-1, the J call TRBJ2-7, with 8 nucleotides matching TRBD1. J lost 2 bases, V lost 4 bases, and 7 bases had no gene match. CDR1 is MNHNS and CDR2 is SASEGT in the germline V gene. The CDR3 has 15 amino acids. Written as DNA, the CDR3 is TGTGCCAGCAGTGTAACCGGGACAGGCACCTACGAGCAGTACTTC. It yields the protein CASSVTGTGTYEQYF.

The rearrangement uses TRBV19 and TRBJ2-2; D remains ambiguous. The CDR3 length is 13 residues. CDR1 is LNHDA and CDR2 is SQIVND in the germline V gene (reference sequence). The V and J ends lost 3 bases and 6 bases respectively, with 8 bases between them. The CDR3, as DNA: TGTGCCAGTAGTATTCTTAGGCCCGGGGAGCTGTTTTTT. The encoded protein is CASSILRPGELFF. Based on the CDR3 plus reference TRBV19 and TRBJ2-2, the full variable domain is DGGITQSPKYLFRKEGQNVTLSCEQNLNHDAMYWYRQDPGQGLRLIYYSQIVNDFQKGDIAEGYSVSREKKESFPLTVTSAQKNPTAFYLCASSILRPGELFFGEGSRLTVL.

This clonotype was seen a handful of times. This sequence joins TRBV7-2 and TRBJ2-3; possibly TRBD1 for D (6 bases). Trimming left V 4 bases short and J 9 bases short, with 11 bases between. This CDR3 spans 12 amino acids. Looked up from germline, CDR1 is SGHTA and CDR2 is FQGNSA. The CDR3 coding sequence is TGTGCCAGCAGCTCAACAGGGCAGACGCAGTATTTT. Amino acids: CASSSTGQTQYF.

This clonotype was seen a few times. This chain uses TRBV11-2 with TRBJ1-3; D unclear. The CDR3 totals 13 residues. Per the germline V gene, CDR1 is SGHAT and CDR2 is FQNNGV. Trimming pared 4 bases from V and 2 bases from J, leaving 6 bases between. DNA of the CDR3: TGTGCCAGCAGCTACGGACCTGGAAACACCATATATTTT. Translation gives CASSYGPGNTIYF.

This clonotype came up a few times. It is likely a read error, because the conserved phenylalanine at the end of the CDR3 is missing. The chain combines TRBV11-2 with TRBJ2-5; D remains unclear. The CDR3 sequence is 18 residues long. Trimming left V 0 bases short and J 0 bases short, with 17 bases between. CDR1 SGHAT and CDR2 FQNNGV come from the germline V gene. CDR3 residues: CASSLDRVGLQYQETQYL. CDR3 nucleotides: TGTGCCAGCAGCTTAGATAGGGTAGGCCTCCAGTACCAAGAGACCCAGTACCTC.

The rearrangement joins TRBV7-2 to TRBJ1-5; D not resolved. The CDR3 sequence is 14 residues long. The germline V gene has CDR1 SGHTA and CDR2 FQGNSA. V was shortened by 1 base and J by 7 bases, with 11 bases between the two germline ends. CDR3 DNA: TGTGCCAGCAGCTTAGGGAGGGAAAGACAGCCCCAGCATTTT. This encodes CASSLGRERQPQHF. The variable domain in full, completed from reference TRBV7-2 and TRBJ1-5, reads GAGVSQSPSNKVTEKGKDVELRCDPISGHTALYWYRQSLGQGLEFLIYFQGNSAPDKSGLPSDRFSAERTGGSVSTLTIQRTQQEDSAVYLCASSLGRERQPQHFGDGTRLSIL.

This chain uses TRBV20-1 with TRBJ2-7; 7 nucleotides line up with TRBD1. The germline V gene encodes CDR1 DFQATT and CDR2 SNEGSKA (reference sequence). CDR3 length: 12 amino acids. Trimming at V came to 6 bases and at J to 3 bases, leaving 5 bases not matched to a gene. For the CDR3, the DNA is TGCAGTGCCCGGGGACAGTTCTACGAGCAGTACTTC. It translates to CSARGQFYEQYF.